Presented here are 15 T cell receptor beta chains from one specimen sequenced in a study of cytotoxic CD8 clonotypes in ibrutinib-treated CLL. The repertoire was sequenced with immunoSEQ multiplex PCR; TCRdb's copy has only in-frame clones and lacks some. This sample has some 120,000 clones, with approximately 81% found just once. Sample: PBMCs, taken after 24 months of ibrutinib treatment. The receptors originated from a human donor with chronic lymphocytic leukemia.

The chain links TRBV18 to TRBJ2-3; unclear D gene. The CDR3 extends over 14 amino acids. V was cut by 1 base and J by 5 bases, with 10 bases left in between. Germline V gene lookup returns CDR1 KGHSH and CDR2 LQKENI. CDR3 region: CASSPLGTKDTQYF. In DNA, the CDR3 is TGTGCCAGCTCACCACTTGGCACTAAAGATACGCAGTATTTT.

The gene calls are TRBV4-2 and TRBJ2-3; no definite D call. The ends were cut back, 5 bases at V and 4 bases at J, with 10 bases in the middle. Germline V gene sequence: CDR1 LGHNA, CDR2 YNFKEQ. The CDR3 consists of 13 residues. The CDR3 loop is CASSFGHSDTQYF. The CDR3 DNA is TGTGCCAGCAGCTTCGGGCACTCAGATACGCAGTATTTT.

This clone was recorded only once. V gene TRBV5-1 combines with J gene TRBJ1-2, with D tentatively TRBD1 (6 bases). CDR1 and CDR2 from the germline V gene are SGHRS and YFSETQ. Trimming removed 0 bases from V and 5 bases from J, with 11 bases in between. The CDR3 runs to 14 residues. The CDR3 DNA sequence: TGCGCCAGCAGCTTGGGAGGGGGTCAGTATGGCTACACCTTC. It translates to CASSLGGGQYGYTF. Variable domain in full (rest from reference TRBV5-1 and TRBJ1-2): KAGVTQTPRYLIKTRGQQVTLSCSPISGHRSVSWYQQTPGQGLQFLFEYFSETQRNKGNFPGRFSGRQFSNSRSEMNVSTLELGDSALYLCASSLGGGQYGYTFGSGTRLTVV.

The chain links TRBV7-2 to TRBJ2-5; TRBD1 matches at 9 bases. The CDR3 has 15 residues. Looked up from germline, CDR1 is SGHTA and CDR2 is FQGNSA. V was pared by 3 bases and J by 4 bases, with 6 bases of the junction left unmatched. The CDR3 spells CASSLGDRAPETQYF. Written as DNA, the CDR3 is TGTGCCAGCAGCTTGGGGGACAGGGCACCAGAGACCCAGTACTTC.

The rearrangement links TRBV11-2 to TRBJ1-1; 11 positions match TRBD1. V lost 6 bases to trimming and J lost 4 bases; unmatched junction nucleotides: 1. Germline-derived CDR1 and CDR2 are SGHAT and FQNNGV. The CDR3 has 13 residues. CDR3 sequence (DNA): TGTGCCAGCAGAGGACAGGGGGCCACTGAAGCTTTCTTT. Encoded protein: CASRGQGATEAFF.

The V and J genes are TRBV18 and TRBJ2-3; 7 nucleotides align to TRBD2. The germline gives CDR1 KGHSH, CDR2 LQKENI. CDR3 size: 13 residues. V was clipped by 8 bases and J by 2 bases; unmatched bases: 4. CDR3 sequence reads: CASAGDSTDTQYF. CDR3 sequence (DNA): TGTGCCAGCGCGGGGGACTCCACAGATACGCAGTATTTT.

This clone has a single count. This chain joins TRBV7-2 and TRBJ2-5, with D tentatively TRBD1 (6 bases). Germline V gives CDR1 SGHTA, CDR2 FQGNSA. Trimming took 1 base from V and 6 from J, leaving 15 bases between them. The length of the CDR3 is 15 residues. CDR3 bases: TGTGCCAGCAGCTTAGTGCAGGGTCAGGGGAAGACCCAGTACTTC. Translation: CASSLVQGQGKTQYF.

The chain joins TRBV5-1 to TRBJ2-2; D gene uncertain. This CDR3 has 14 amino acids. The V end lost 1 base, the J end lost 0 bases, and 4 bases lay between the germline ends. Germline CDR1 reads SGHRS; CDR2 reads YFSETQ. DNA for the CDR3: TGCGCCAGCAGCTTGCGCTCGAACACCGGGGAGCTGTTTTTT. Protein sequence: CASSLRSNTGELFF. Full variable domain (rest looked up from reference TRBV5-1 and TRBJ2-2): KAGVTQTPRYLIKTRGQQVTLSCSPISGHRSVSWYQQTPGQGLQFLFEYFSETQRNKGNFPGRFSGRQFSNSRSEMNVSTLELGDSALYLCASSLRSNTGELFFGEGSRLTVL.

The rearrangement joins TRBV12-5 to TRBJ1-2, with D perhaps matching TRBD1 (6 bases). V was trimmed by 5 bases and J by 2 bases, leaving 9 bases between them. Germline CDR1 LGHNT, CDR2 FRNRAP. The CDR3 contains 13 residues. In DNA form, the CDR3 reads TGTGCTAGTGGTACAGGGCTCAACTATGGCTACACCTTC. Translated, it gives CASGTGLNYGYTF.

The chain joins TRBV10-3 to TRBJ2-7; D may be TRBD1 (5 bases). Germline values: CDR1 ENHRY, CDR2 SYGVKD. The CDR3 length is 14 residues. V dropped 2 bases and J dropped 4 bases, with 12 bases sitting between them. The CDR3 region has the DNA TGTGCCATCAGTGAGACAGGTAAAGGGTACGAGCAGTACTTC. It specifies CAISETGKGYEQYF.

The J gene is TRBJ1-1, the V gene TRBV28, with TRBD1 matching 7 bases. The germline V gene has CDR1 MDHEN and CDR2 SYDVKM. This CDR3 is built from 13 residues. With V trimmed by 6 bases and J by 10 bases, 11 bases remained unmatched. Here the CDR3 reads CASRPRGAGGAFF. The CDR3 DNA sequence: TGTGCCAGCAGGCCCAGGGGGGCGGGAGGAGCTTTCTTT. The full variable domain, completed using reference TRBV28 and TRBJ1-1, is DVKVTQSSRYLVKRTGEKVFLECVQDMDHENMFWYRQDPGLGLRLIYFSYDVKMKEKGDIPEGYSVSREKKERFSLILESASTNQTSMYLCASRPRGAGGAFFGQGTRLTVV.

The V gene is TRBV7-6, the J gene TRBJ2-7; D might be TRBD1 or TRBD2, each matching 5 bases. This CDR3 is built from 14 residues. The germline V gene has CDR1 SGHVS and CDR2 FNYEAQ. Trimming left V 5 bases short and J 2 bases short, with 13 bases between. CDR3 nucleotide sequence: TGTGCCAGCAGCCCCGGGGCAGCCACCTACGAGCAGTACTTC. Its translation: CASSPGAATYEQYF.

CDR3 in DNA: TGTGCCAGCAGCCCCCATTTGGGACAGGGAATTGGCGGCACCGGGGAGCTGTTTTTT. Protein product: CASSPHLGQGIGGTGELFF. The J gene is TRBJ2-2, the V gene TRBV9, with TRBD1 matching over 9 bases. Per the germline V gene, CDR1 is SGDLS and CDR2 is YYNGEE. The CDR3 consists of 19 residues. V lost 4 bases and J lost 4; bases outside the gene matches: 17.

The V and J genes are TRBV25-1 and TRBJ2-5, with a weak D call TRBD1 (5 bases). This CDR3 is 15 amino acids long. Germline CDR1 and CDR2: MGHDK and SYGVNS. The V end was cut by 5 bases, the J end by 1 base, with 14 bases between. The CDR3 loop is CASSPQGTLQETQYF. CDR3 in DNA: TGTGCCAGCAGTCCGCAGGGAACTCTCCAAGAGACCCAGTACTTC.

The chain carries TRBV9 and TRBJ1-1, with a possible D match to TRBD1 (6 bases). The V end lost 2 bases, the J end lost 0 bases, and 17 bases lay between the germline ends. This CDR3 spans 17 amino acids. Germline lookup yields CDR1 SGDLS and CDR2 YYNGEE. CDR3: CASSVTPGGRMNTEAFF. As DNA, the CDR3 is TGTGCCAGCAGCGTGACGCCTGGGGGCAGGATGAACACTGAAGCTTTCTTT.